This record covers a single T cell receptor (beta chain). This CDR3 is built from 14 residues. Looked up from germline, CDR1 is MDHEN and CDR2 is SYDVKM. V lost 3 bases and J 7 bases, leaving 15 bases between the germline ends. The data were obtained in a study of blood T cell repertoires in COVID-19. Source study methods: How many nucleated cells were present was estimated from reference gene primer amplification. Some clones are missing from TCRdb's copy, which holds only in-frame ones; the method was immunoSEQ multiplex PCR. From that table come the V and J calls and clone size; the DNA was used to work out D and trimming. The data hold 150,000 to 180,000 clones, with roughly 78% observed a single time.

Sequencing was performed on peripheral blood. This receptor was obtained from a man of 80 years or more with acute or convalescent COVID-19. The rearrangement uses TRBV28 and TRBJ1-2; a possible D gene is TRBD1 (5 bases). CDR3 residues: CASSFSGASGGYTF. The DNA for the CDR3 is TGTGCCAGCAGTTTTAGCGGGGCATCGGGTGGCTACACCTTC.